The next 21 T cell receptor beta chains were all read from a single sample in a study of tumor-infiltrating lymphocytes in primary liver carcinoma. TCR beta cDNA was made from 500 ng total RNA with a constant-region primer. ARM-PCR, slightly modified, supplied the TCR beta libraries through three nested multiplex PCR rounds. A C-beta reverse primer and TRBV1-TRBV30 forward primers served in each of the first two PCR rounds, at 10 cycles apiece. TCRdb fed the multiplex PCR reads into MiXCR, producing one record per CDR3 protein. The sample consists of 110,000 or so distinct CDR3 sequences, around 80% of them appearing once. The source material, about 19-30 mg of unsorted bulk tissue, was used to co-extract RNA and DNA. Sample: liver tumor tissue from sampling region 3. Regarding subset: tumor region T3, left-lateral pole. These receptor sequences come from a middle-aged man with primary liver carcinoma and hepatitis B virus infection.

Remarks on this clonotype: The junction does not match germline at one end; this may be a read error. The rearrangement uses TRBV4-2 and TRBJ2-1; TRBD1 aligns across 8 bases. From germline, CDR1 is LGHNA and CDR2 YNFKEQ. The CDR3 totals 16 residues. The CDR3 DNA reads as TGTGCCAGCAGCCGACGGACAGGGTCAAGTGACAATGAGCGGTTCTTC. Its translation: CASSRRTGSSDNERFF.

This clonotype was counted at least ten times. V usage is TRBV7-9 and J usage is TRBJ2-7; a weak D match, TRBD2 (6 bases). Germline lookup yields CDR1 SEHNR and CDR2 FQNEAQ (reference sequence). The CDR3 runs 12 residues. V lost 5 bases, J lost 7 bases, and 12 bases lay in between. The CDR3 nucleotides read TGTGCCAGCAGCCTCGGGCTAGCGGAGCAGTACTTC. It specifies CASSLGLAEQYF.

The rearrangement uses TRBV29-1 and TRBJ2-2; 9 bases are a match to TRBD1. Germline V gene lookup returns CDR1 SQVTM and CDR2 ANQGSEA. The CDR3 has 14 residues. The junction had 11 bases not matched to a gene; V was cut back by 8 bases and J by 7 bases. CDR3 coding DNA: TGCAGCATCGCGACAGGGGGTCTGGTCGGGGAGCTGTTTTTT. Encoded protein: CSIATGGLVGELFF.

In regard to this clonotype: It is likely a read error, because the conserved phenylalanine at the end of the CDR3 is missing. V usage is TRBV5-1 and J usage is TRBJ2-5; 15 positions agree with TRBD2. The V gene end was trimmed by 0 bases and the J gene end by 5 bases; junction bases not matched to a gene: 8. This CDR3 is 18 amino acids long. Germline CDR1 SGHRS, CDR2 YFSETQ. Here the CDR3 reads CASSLGRTSGRARETQYL. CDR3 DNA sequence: TGCGCCAGCAGCTTGGGAAGGACTAGCGGGAGGGCTCGGGAGACCCAGTACTTA.

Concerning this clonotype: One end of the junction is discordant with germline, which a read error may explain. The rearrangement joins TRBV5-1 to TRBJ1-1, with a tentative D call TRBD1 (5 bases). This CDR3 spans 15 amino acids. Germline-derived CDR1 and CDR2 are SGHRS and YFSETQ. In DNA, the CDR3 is TGCGCCAGCAGCTCGGCGGGGAGGGGTAACACTGAAGGTTTCTTC. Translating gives CASSSAGRGNTEGFF.

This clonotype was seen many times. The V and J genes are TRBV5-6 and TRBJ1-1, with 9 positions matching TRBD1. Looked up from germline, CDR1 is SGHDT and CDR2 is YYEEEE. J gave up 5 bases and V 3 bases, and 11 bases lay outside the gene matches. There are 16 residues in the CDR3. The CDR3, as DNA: TGTGCCAGCAGCTACCGGACGGACAGGGGCGGAACTGAAGCTTTCTTT. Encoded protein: CASSYRTDRGGTEAFF.

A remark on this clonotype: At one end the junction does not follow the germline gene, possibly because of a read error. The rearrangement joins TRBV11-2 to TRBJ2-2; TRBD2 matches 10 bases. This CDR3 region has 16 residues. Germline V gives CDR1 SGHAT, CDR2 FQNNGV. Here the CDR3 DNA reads TGTGCCAGCAGCTTAGGGACTAGCGGAGGCACCGGGGAGCTGTTATTT. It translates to CASSLGTSGGTGELLF.

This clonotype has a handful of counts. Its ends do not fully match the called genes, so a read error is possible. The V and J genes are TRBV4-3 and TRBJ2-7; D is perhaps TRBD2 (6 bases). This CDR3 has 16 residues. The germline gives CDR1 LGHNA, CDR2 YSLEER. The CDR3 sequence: CASNQEIAASSYEQYF. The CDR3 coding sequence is TGCGCCAGCAACCAAGAAATAGCGGCGAGCTCCTATGAGCAGTACTTC.

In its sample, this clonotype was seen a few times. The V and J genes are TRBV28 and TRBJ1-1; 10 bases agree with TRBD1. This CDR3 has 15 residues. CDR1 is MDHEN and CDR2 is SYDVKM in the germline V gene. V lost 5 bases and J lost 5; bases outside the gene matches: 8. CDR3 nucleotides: TGTGCCAGCAGTCCTGGACAGGGGGGTGTAACTGAAGCTTTCTTT. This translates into CASSPGQGGVTEAFF.

CDR3 in amino acids: CASRYGLLGAPSGNTIYF. The CDR3 DNA sequence: TGTGCCAGCAGATACGGATTACTAGGAGCCCCTTCTGGAAACACCATATATTTT. The chain links TRBV6-6 to TRBJ1-3; D unresolved. Trimming cost V 6 bases and J 1 base, with 22 bases left between them. The CDR3 has 18 residues. CDR1 is MNHNY and CDR2 is SVGAGI in the germline V gene (reference sequence).

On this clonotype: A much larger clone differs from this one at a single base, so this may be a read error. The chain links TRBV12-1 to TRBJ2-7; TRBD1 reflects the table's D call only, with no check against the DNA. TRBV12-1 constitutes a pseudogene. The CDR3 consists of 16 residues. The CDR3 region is CASSLFGGQRTYEQYF. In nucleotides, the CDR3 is TGTGCCAGCAGCCTTTTCGGAGGACAGAGAACCTACGAGCAGTACTTC.

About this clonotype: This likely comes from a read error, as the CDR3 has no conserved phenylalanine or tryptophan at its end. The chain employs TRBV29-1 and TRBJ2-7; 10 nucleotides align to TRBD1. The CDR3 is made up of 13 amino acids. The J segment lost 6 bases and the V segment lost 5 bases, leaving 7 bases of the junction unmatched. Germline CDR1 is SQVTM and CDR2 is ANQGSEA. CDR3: CSVRQGASSEQYI. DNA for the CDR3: TGCAGCGTTAGACAGGGGGCGTCGAGCGAGCAGTACATC.

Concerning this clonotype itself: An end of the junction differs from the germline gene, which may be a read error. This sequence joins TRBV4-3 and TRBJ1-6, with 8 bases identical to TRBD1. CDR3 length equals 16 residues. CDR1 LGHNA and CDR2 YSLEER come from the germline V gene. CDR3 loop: CSSSSCDRGRNPPLHF. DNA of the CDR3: TGCTCCAGCAGCTCCTGTGACAGGGGAAGGAATCCACCCCTCCACTTT.

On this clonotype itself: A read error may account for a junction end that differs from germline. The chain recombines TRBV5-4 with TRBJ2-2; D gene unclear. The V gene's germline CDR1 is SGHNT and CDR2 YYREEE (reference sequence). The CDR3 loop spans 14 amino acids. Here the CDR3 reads CAGSFDERTGELFF. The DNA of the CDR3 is TGTGCCGGCAGCTTTGATGAGCGTACCGGGGAGCTGTTTTTT.

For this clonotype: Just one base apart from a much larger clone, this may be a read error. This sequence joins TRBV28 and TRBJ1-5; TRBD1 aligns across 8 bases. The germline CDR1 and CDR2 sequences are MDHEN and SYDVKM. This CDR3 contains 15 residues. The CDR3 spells CASSERTGRNQPQLF. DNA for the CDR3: TGTGCCAGCAGTGAGCGGACAGGGAGGAATCAGCCCCAGCTTTTT.

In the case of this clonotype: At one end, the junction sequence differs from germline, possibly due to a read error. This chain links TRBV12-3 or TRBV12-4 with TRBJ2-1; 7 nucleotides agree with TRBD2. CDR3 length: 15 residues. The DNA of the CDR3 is TGTGCCAGCAGTTTGCAAGCGGGATGGCCCCATGAGCAGTTCTTT. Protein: CASSLQAGWPHEQFF.

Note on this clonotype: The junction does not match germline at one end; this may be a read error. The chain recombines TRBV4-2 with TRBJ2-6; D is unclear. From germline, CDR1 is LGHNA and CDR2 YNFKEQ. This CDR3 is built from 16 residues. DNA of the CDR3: TGTGCCAGCAGCCGAGAAGCAAGCTCTGAGGCCAACGTCCTGACTTTC. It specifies CASSREASSEANVLTF.

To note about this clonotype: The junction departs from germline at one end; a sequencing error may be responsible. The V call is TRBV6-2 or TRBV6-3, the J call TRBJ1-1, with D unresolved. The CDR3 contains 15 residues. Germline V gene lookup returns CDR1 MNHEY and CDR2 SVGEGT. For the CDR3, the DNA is TGTGCTAGCAGTCCCCATTCGACGGGGATCACTGAAGGTTTCTTT. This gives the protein CASSPHSTGITEGFF.

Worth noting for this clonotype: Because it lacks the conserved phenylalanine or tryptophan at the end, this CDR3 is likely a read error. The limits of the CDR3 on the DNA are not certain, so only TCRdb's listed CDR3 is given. CDR3 loop: CASSLQAGVSIDTQYL. The chain couples TRBV11-2 to TRBJ2-3; the table names TRBD2, a call not compared with the DNA. Germline V gene sequence: CDR1 SGHAT, CDR2 FQNNGV. From its first to its last residue, the CDR3 has 16 amino acids.

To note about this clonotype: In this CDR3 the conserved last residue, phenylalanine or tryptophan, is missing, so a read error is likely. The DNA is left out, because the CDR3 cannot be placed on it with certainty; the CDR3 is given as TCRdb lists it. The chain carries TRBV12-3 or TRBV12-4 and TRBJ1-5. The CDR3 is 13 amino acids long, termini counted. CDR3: CASSFNANQPRHS.

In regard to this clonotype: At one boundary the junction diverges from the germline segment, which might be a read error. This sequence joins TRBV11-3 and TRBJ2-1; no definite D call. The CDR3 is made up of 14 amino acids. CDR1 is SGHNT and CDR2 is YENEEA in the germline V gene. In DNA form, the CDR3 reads TGTGCCAGTAGCTTGAGCGTCTCGAACAATGAGCAGTTCTTC. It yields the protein CASSLSVSNNEQFF.